This T cell receptor (beta chain) stems from a study of T cells in Graves' hyperthyroidism and ophthalmopathy. Study at large: At the time of initial diagnosis and before any treatment, peripheral blood was collected.

There are many counts of this clonotype. Ophthalmopathy cases met thresholds of Clinical Activity Score at least 3, NOSPECS grade at least 4 and duration under 3 months. The source material, RNA transcripts, was used to amplify TCR beta CDR3 regions. The HTBI primer set was used in a first-round RT-PCR of the TCR CDR3. Each CDR3 protein is one row after TCRdb ran MiXCR on the multiplex PCR reads. In the table there are 350,000 or so distinct CDR3 sequences, around 18% of which are singletons. V shed 3 bases and J shed 5 bases, with 20 bases lying between them. The CDR3 runs to 16 residues. Sequencing used blood. This rearrangement joins TRBV12-3 or TRBV12-4 to TRBJ2-7; D is unclear. The clonotype originates from a middle-aged woman with Graves' ophthalmopathy. CDR3 region: CASSFSKESPPDEQYF. CDR3 nucleotides: TGTGCCAGCAGTTTTTCCAAGGAATCGCCCCCCGACGAGCAGTACTTC.